What follows describes a single T cell receptor beta chain. The data were obtained in a study of blood T cell repertoires in COVID-19. This table comes from immunoSEQ multiplex PCR, and its TCRdb copy is limited to in-frame clones, with some not included. Of 300,000 to 400,000 clones in the sample, 88% were seen once. CDR1 and CDR2 from the germline V gene are SGHVS and FQNEAQ. There are 15 residues in the CDR3. The ends were cut back, 2 bases at V and 2 bases at J, with 12 bases in the middle. The sequence was obtained from an older woman with COVID-19, enrolled during active disease. Sequencing was performed on peripheral blood. V is TRBV7-8 and J is TRBJ1-2; D is unclear. This chain's CDR3 is CASSLSGTLNYGYTF. CDR3 DNA: TGTGCCAGCAGCTTATCGGGAACCCTCAACTATGGCTACACCTTC.